The clone carrying this T cell receptor beta chain appeared a few times. The antigen is undetermined. This entry is derived from a study of T cells in Graves' hyperthyroidism and ophthalmopathy. Study-level findings and limits: Blood shared most expanded thyroid clonotypes above 0.001.

Amplified TCR beta CDR3 regions derived from RNA transcripts. A first-round RT-PCR of the TCR CDR3 used the HTBI primer set. TCRdb re-analysed the multiplex PCR reads in MiXCR, keeping a single row per CDR3 protein. The repertoire has about 680,000 distinct CDR3 sequences, under 45% of them found once; the top ten carry around 31%. Hyperthyroidism had been newly diagnosed in patients aged 18 to 65, and its duration was under 2 months. Sequenced material: blood. This sequence originates from a woman in her forties with Graves' hyperthyroidism.

CDR3 protein: CASSLMTDYSNQPQHF. For the CDR3, the DNA is TGTGCCAGCAGTTTGATGACAGACTATAGCAATCAGCCCCAGCATTTT. The J gene is TRBJ1-5, the V gene TRBV28, with D perhaps matching TRBD1 (5 bases). V gave up 3 bases and J gave up 0 bases, with 12 bases separating them. Per the germline V gene, CDR1 is MDHEN and CDR2 is SYDVKM. The CDR3 is made up of 16 amino acids.